The clone carrying this T cell receptor (beta chain) occurred once. Antigen specificity is unknown. Deep-level settings were used for running the assay. TCRdb's copy holds only in-frame clones and misses some; the assay was immunoSEQ multiplex PCR. The table lists around 2,000,000 clones, 85% to 95% of them singletons. Naive CD8 isolation took CD45RO-negative cells positively selected for CCR7 and excluded terminally differentiated effector memory CD45RA+ cells. The sample originates from a study of shared clonotypes between healthy human individuals. Study observations and caveats: Non-shared clonotypes had lower generation probabilities than those shared by all four donors. Naive subsets typically showed greater estimated richness than memory subsets.

The clonotype was recovered from a man aged 18 to 30 in good health. The sequenced sample was naive CD8+ T cells sorted from blood.

In DNA form, the CDR3 reads TGCGCCAGCAGCTCCGGGACAGGGATCTACGAGCAGTACTTC. The encoded protein is CASSSGTGIYEQYF. V is TRBV10-1 and J is TRBJ2-7, with 9 bases fitting TRBD1. The CDR3 runs 14 residues. Trimming cost V 6 bases and J 3 bases; bases outside gene matches: 6. Germline V gene sequence: CDR1 WNHNN, CDR2 SYGVQD (reference sequence).